One TCR beta chain is described in this entry. The entry originates in a study of shared clonotypes between healthy human individuals. Looking at the study overall: Three plates were used per donor for CD4 naive, three for CD4 memory, two for CD8 naive and one for CD8 memory.

The length of the CDR3 is 19 residues. CDR1 and CDR2 from the germline V gene are SGHTA and FQGNSA. V was trimmed by 5 bases and J by 5 bases, leaving 30 bases between them. The donor cohort consisted entirely of Caucasian adults residing in Nashville, Tennessee. Assay: immunoSEQ multiplex PCR; the TCRdb copy retains only in-frame clones and omits some. In the table there are about 2.4 million clones, approximately 93% of which are singletons. V gene TRBV7-2 combines with J gene TRBJ1-2; the D gene is possibly TRBD1 (6 bases). The sequence was collected from a man between 18 and 35 years old in good health. Some clones in this sample may be carry-over from other donors' samples. Sequencing was done on a sample of naive CD4+ T cells from PBMCs. Subset specified: CD45RA+ positively selected. The CDR3 reads CASSPFGGALARPLYGYTF. CDR3 DNA: TGTGCCAGCAGCCCTTTCGGGGGCGCCTTAGCCCGTCCCCTATATGGCTACACCTTC.